The 15 T cell receptor beta chains listed next were all sequenced from one sample in a study of T cell responses to AZD1222 COVID-19 vaccine. Here immunoSEQ multiplex PCR was the method, and the copy in TCRdb shows in-frame clones only, minus some. The table shows under 150,000 clones, with 70% to 90% occurring only once. Material: peripheral blood, obtained on day 0 of AZD1222 vaccination. The origin of the receptors is an adult in good health.

The chain recombines TRBV21-1 with TRBJ2-7. TRBV21-1 is an annotated pseudogene. The CDR3 length is 14 residues. The CDR3 DNA reads as TGTGCCAGCAGCAACTGCCAGGGAGACTACGAGCAGTACTTC. Amino acid sequence: CASSNCQGDYEQYF.

This rearrangement joins TRBV19 to TRBJ2-7, with a tentative D call TRBD2 (5 bases). The V gene lost 5 bases and the J gene lost 7 bases, with 12 bases spanning the gap. The CDR3 extends over 12 amino acids. Germline assignment: CDR1 LNHDA and CDR2 SQIVND (reference sequence). The CDR3, as DNA: TGTGCCAGTAGTTCTGGTCCGGGGGAGCAGTACTTC. It yields the protein CASSSGPGEQYF.

This clone showed up just once. The rearrangement uses TRBV5-1 and TRBJ1-5, with D maybe TRBD1 (6 bases). The CDR3 extends over 15 amino acids. V lost 0 bases to trimming and J lost 5 bases, with 12 bases between them. The germline CDR1 and CDR2 sequences are SGHRS and YFSETQ. The CDR3 is CASSLEGQTDQPQHF. In DNA, the CDR3 is TGCGCCAGCAGCTTGGAAGGACAGACGGATCAGCCCCAGCATTTT.

In its sample, this clone was seen once. The J gene is TRBJ2-7, the V gene TRBV6-1; perhaps TRBD1 as D (5 bases). Germline CDR1 and CDR2: MNHNS and SASEGT. The CDR3 is 15 amino acids. The germline V and J ends were trimmed by 0 bases and 2 bases, with 11 bases remaining between them. Written as DNA, the CDR3 is TGTGCCAGCAGTGAAGCCAGACAGATTACCTACGAGCAGTACTTC. Translating gives CASSEARQITYEQYF.

This sequence joins TRBV5-1 and TRBJ1-4; D unresolved. Germline lookup yields CDR1 SGHRS and CDR2 YFSETQ. The ends were cut back, 3 bases at V and 0 bases at J, with 12 bases in the middle. The CDR3 has 16 amino acids. CDR3 bases: TGCGCCAGCAGCTCAGATGGCCGGGCAACTAATGAAAAACTGTTTTTT. It specifies CASSSDGRATNEKLFF.

The V and J genes are TRBV10-3 and TRBJ2-2; 11 bases map to TRBD1. CDR3 length equals 14 residues. CDR1 is ENHRY and CDR2 is SYGVKD in the germline V gene. The trim removed 11 bases at V and 3 bases at J, leaving 5 bases unmatched. The chain's CDR3 is CAARDRGDTGELFF. CDR3 nucleotides: TGTGCCGCCCGGGACAGGGGGGACACCGGGGAGCTGTTTTTT.

This sequence joins TRBV4-1 and TRBJ1-2; tentatively, D is TRBD1 (6 bases). CDR3 length: 13 amino acids. Germline values: CDR1 MGHRA, CDR2 YSYEKL. The ends were cut back, 4 bases at V and 5 bases at J, with 11 bases in the middle. CDR3 loop: CASSPGHWYGYTF. The CDR3 DNA is TGCGCCAGCAGCCCGGGACATTGGTATGGCTACACCTTC.

This chain joins TRBV5-1 and TRBJ2-2; D is undetermined. Germline CDR1 and CDR2: SGHRS and YFSETQ. Trimming took off 3 bases at V and 6 bases at J, with 12 bases between the two ends. The CDR3 extends over 14 amino acids. The CDR3 DNA follows: TGCGCCAGCAGCTCGTTTATGTTTTCCGGGGAGCTGTTTTTT. It specifies CASSSFMFSGELFF.

Of note for this clone: The junction does not match germline at one end; this may be a read error. V and J are TRBV28 and TRBJ2-5; 8 bases match TRBD1. CDR1 and CDR2 from the germline V gene are MDHEN and SYDVKM. This CDR3 is 15 amino acids long. The CDR3 here is CASSFLQGVAQGGDF. CDR3 nucleotide sequence: TGTGCCAGCAGTTTTTTACAGGGGGTAGCCCAGGGTGGGGACTTC.

V gene TRBV14 combines with J gene TRBJ2-1, with D possibly matching TRBD2 (7 bases). CDR3 length: 17 residues. The germline V gene encodes CDR1 SGHDN and CDR2 FVKESK. Between the trimmed V and J ends, which lost 6 bases and 1 base, there was a span of 19 bases. CDR3 in amino acids: CASSPVGGGPSYNEQFF. DNA of the CDR3: TGTGCCAGCAGTCCTGTGGGAGGGGGGCCATCCTACAATGAGCAGTTCTTC.

This clone was detected only once. Likely a read error: the CDR3 ends without its conserved phenylalanine or tryptophan. The limits of the CDR3 on the DNA are not certain, so only TCRdb's listed CDR3 is given. This rearrangement joins TRBV10-1 to TRBJ2-7; TRBD2, as called in the table, went unchecked against the DNA. Germline V gene data show CDR1 as WNHNN and CDR2 as SYGVQD (reference sequence). A total of 12 residues make up the CDR3, ends included. CDR3 region: CASSESWAGPAQ.

The genes are TRBV6-5 and TRBJ2-2, with D perhaps matching TRBD1 or TRBD2 (5 bases each). The CDR3 is made up of 14 amino acids. Germline-derived CDR1 and CDR2 are MNHEY and SVGAGI. Trimming took 6 bases from V and 1 from J, leaving 9 bases between them. The CDR3 sequence is CASRTGRNTGELFF. In DNA form, the CDR3 reads TGTGCCAGCAGAACGGGGCGGAACACCGGGGAGCTGTTTTTT.

This clone was detected only once. The CDR3 region is CASSLKAGFSYNEQFF. The CDR3 DNA reads as TGTGCCAGCAGCTTAAAGGCCGGCTTCTCCTACAATGAGCAGTTCTTC. The V gene is TRBV7-3, the J gene TRBJ2-1; no clear D gene. This CDR3 contains 16 residues. Germline CDR1 SGHTA, CDR2 FQGTGA. Trimming took 1 base from V and 0 from J, leaving 10 bases between them.

This clone was seen a single time. The chain uses TRBV9 and TRBJ2-5; 13 bases are shared with TRBD2. The ends lost 7 bases at V and 1 base at J; junction bases unmatched: 4. This CDR3 is 15 amino acids long. CDR1 is SGDLS and CDR2 is YYNGEE in the germline V gene. For the CDR3, the DNA is TGTGCCAGCTCTACTAGCGGGAGGGCCCAAGAGACCCAGTACTTC. It encodes CASSTSGRAQETQYF.

The CDR3 loop reads CASSRIPGLASYEQYF. CDR3 nucleotides: TGTGCCAGCAGTAGAATTCCGGGACTAGCGAGTTACGAGCAGTACTTC. The chain has TRBV5-6 and TRBJ2-7; 10 nucleotides match TRBD2. The germline V gene encodes CDR1 SGHDT and CDR2 YYEEEE. The V segment lost 5 bases and the J segment 4 bases; nucleotides outside the gene matches: 12. CDR3 length: 16 residues.